This T cell receptor beta chain comes out of a study of blood T cell repertoires in COVID-19. On the study more broadly: COVID-19 samples, acute and convalescent, were from the United States, Italy and Spain.

After removal of 6 bases from V and 9 bases from J, the junction contained 9 bases not matched to a gene. CDR3 length: 15 amino acids. From germline, CDR1 is SGHDT and CDR2 YYEEEE. In the original workflow: Amplified reference gene primers provided the basis for estimating nucleated cell counts. This table comes from immunoSEQ multiplex PCR, and its TCRdb copy is limited to in-frame clones, with some not included. Clonal size and the V and J genes are those of that table, whereas D and trimming came from the DNA. The data hold about 170,000 clones, with roughly four fifths observed a single time. This TCR was recovered from a woman older than 75 with COVID-19, enrolled during active disease. Sequenced sample: peripheral blood. V is TRBV5-6 and J is TRBJ2-1; 13 bases align to TRBD2. Here the CDR3 DNA reads TGTGCCAGCATCTCCCGACTAGCGGGGGGCTTTGAGCAGTTCTTC. Translating gives CASISRLAGGFEQFF.